A single sample is the source of the 32 T cell receptor beta chains below, sequenced in a study of human T cells and chemical hapten exposure. Noted time point: patch test 1, 2 weeks after DPC sensitization. As for treatment: therapeutic diphenylcyclopropenone sensitization with weekly scalp DPC. TCRdb re-analysed the RACE reads in MiXCR, keeping a single row per CDR3 protein. The sample has around 120,000 distinct CDR3 sequences, approximately 14% seen once. The sample in question was whole blood, obtained in connection with sensitization to the hapten diphenylcyclopropenone (DPC). The receptor set was obtained from a man aged 18 to 35 with alopecia areata. Some clones in this sample may be carry-over from other donors' samples.

This clonotype was counted only a few times. The chain couples TRBV18 to TRBJ2-2, with a weak D call TRBD1 (5 bases). The ends were cut back, 3 bases at V and 0 bases at J, with 14 bases in the middle. The CDR3 totals 17 residues. Germline lookup yields CDR1 KGHSH and CDR2 LQKENI. CDR3 coding DNA: TGTGCCAGCTCACCTCCGGACACTCTCGCGAACACCGGGGAGCTGTTTTTT. Encoded protein: CASSPPDTLANTGELFF. Variable domain in full (rest from reference TRBV18 and TRBJ2-2): NAGVMQNPRHLVRRRGQEARLRCSPMKGHSHVYWYRQLPEEGLKFMVYLQKENIIDESGMPKERFSAEFPKEGPSILRIQQVVRGDSAAYFCASSPPDTLANTGELFFGEGSRLTVL.

V and J are TRBV6-4 and TRBJ2-3; 11 bases agree with TRBD2. V lost 2 bases to trimming and J lost 2 bases; unmatched junction nucleotides: 3. From germline, CDR1 is MRHNA and CDR2 SNTAGT. The CDR3 consists of 16 residues. As DNA, the CDR3 is TGTGCCAGCAGTGACGCTAGCGGGGGGCACACAGATACGCAGTATTTT. Its translation is CASSDASGGHTDTQYF.

This clonotype was seen only a few times. The J gene is TRBJ2-7, the V gene TRBV25-1, with D possibly matching TRBD2 (5 bases). The ends were cut back, 4 bases at V and 7 bases at J, with 8 bases in the middle. Germline CDR1 MGHDK, CDR2 SYGVNS. The CDR3 length is 11 residues. CDR3 sequence (DNA): TGTGCCAGCAGTGGAGGGAGAGAGCAGTACGTC. It specifies CASSGGREQYV.

There are many counts of this clonotype. The CDR3 nucleotides read TGCGCCAGCAGCCGGGGTTACACAGATACGCAGTATTTT. Encoded protein: CASSRGYTDTQYF. The chain uses TRBV4-3 and TRBJ2-3; no firm D call. Germline V gene data show CDR1 as LGHNA and CDR2 as YSLEER. Trimming took off 4 bases at V and 2 bases at J, with 7 bases between the two ends. CDR3 size: 13 residues.

The rearrangement links TRBV7-9 to TRBJ1-1; the D gene is possibly TRBD1 (6 bases). The CDR3 is made up of 18 amino acids. The germline gives CDR1 SEHNR, CDR2 FQNEAQ (reference sequence). Trimming took 5 bases from V and 7 from J, leaving 29 bases between them. CDR3 region: CASSLRDNFLVPMFEAFF. The CDR3, as DNA: TGTGCCAGCAGCCTCCGGGACAACTTTTTGGTTCCCATGTTTGAAGCTTTCTTT.

The V call is TRBV14, the J call TRBJ2-3; the match to TRBD2 covers 7 bases. Germline V gene lookup returns CDR1 SGHDN and CDR2 FVKESK. With V trimmed by 4 bases and J by 6 bases, 7 bases remained unmatched. The CDR3 totals 14 residues. CDR3 DNA: TGTGCCAGCAGCCCGGCGGGGGTAAGGGATACGCAGTATTTT. It codes for CASSPAGVRDTQYF.

This clonotype was counted between two and nine times. The J gene is TRBJ1-5, the V gene TRBV3-1; TRBD1 is a possible D gene (5 bases). Trimming took 0 bases from V and 7 from J, leaving 13 bases between them. The CDR3 consists of 15 residues. Germline V gene data show CDR1 as LGHDT and CDR2 as YNNKEL (reference sequence). CDR3 region: CASSQDLGREQPQHF. In nucleotides, the CDR3 is TGTGCCAGCAGCCAAGACTTAGGCAGGGAACAGCCCCAGCATTTT. The full variable domain, rest sourced from reference TRBV3-1 and TRBJ1-5, is DTAVSQTPKYLVTQMGNDKSIKCEQNLGHDTMYWYKQDSKKFLKIMFSYNNKELIINETVPNRFSPKSPDKAHLNLHINSLELGDSAVYFCASSQDLGREQPQHFGDGTRLSIL.

This clonotype occurred a few times. J is TRBJ2-4 and V is TRBV19, with D perhaps matching TRBD1 or TRBD2 (5 bases each). The length of the CDR3 is 16 residues. Trimming took 4 bases from V and 0 from J, leaving 13 bases between them. Germline V gene sequence: CDR1 LNHDA, CDR2 SQIVND (reference sequence). CDR3: CASSRDGQQAKNIQYF. DNA for the CDR3: TGTGCCAGTAGTAGGGACGGTCAGCAAGCCAAAAACATTCAGTACTTC.

The V gene is TRBV7-2, the J gene TRBJ2-2; D remains unclear. Germline V gene sequence: CDR1 SGHTA, CDR2 FQGNSA. V was clipped by 5 bases and J by 6 bases, with 7 bases between them. This CDR3 region has 12 residues. CDR3 sequence: CASSAVAGELFF. The CDR3 DNA is TGTGCCAGCAGCGCTGTGGCCGGGGAGCTGTTTTTT.

This chain joins TRBV10-2 and TRBJ2-5; a possible D gene is TRBD1 (5 bases). This CDR3 comprises 14 residues. Looked up from germline, CDR1 is WSHSY and CDR2 is SAAADI. The germline V and J ends were trimmed by 4 bases and 1 base, with 10 bases remaining between them. The CDR3 here is CASSGGRSQETQYF. The CDR3 coding sequence is TGCGCCAGCAGTGGGGGCAGGAGCCAAGAGACCCAGTACTTC.

The V gene is TRBV5-5, the J gene TRBJ2-7; tentative D call: TRBD2 (5 bases). V lost 7 bases and J 3 bases, leaving 11 bases between the germline ends. The CDR3 sequence is 12 residues long. In germline, CDR1 is SGHKS, CDR2 YYEKEE (reference sequence). The CDR3 DNA sequence: TGTGCCAGCGGGGAAGCGGTCTACGAGCAGTACTTC. Its translation is CASGEAVYEQYF.

This clonotype was seen a few times. The chain is built from TRBV10-3 and TRBJ2-1, with D possibly matching TRBD2 (5 bases). Trimming shortened V by 6 bases and J by 0 bases, and 6 bases separated the two germline ends. This CDR3 spans 13 amino acids. CDR1 ENHRY and CDR2 SYGVKD come from the germline V gene. As DNA, the CDR3 is TGTGCCATCAGGGGAGACTCCTACAATGAGCAGTTCTTC. This encodes CAIRGDSYNEQFF.

Many counts were recorded for this clonotype. The rearrangement links TRBV5-4 to TRBJ2-7; D may match TRBD1 or TRBD2 (6 bases each). Trimming shortened V by 3 bases and J by 2 bases, and 12 bases separated the two germline ends. This CDR3 contains 14 residues. Germline assignment: CDR1 SGHNT and CDR2 YYREEE (reference sequence). The DNA of the CDR3 is TGTGCCAGCAGCTCGAGGGGGGCTCCCTACGAGCAGTACGTC. Translation: CASSSRGAPYEQYV.

The chain is built from TRBV9 and TRBJ2-1; TRBD2 aligns across 10 bases. This CDR3 is built from 14 residues. With 1 base clipped from V and 8 bases from J, the junction kept 3 bases outside the gene matches. Germline lookup yields CDR1 SGDLS and CDR2 YYNGEE. This CDR3 reads CASSVISGGHEQFF. The CDR3 DNA reads TGTGCCAGCAGCGTAATTAGCGGGGGGCATGAGCAGTTCTTC.

The V and J genes are TRBV20-1 and TRBJ2-1, with D perhaps matching TRBD1 (6 bases). Trimming removed 5 bases from V and 5 bases from J, with 22 bases in between. Looked up from germline, CDR1 is DFQATT and CDR2 is SNEGSKA (reference sequence). CDR3 length: 16 residues. The CDR3 DNA follows: TGCAGTGCTTATTCGGGGCATCCCCAGGGGAACAATGAGCAGTTCTTC. Encoded protein: CSAYSGHPQGNNEQFF.

This clonotype was picked up a small number of times. The chain has TRBV5-6 and TRBJ1-3, with D possibly being TRBD1 (5 bases). This CDR3 contains 17 residues. Germline lookup yields CDR1 SGHDT and CDR2 YYEEEE. Trimming shortened V by 5 bases and J by 0 bases, and 18 bases separated the two germline ends. CDR3 bases: TGTGCCAGCAGGCTCGGTCCGGGGGGATCCTCTGGAAACACCATATATTTT. Residues: CASRLGPGGSSGNTIYF.

This clonotype was recorded at least ten times. This sequence joins TRBV28 and TRBJ1-6; D call uncertain. Germline CDR1 reads MDHEN; CDR2 reads SYDVKM. The V gene lost 3 bases and the J gene lost 7 bases, with 10 bases spanning the gap. CDR3 length equals 14 residues. DNA of the CDR3: TGTGCCAGCAGTTTGGTCAGAGCAAATTCACCCCTCCACTTT. This encodes CASSLVRANSPLHF.

The V call is TRBV29-1, the J call TRBJ2-3, with D uncertain. There are 14 residues in the CDR3. V was cut by 6 bases and J by 0 bases, with 13 bases left in between. Per germline, CDR1 SQVTM and CDR2 ANQGSEA. In DNA, the CDR3 is TGCAGCGTGGGAACTACGACTAGCACAGATACGCAGTATTTT. It encodes CSVGTTTSTDTQYF.

The J gene is TRBJ1-1, the V gene TRBV18; D call uncertain. Germline CDR1 KGHSH, CDR2 LQKENI. Trimming left V 9 bases short and J 7 bases short, with 21 bases between. The CDR3 sequence is 14 residues long. DNA of the CDR3: TGTGCCAGTTGTCCGACGGAGCATTTGATTGAAGCTTTCTTT. Translation gives CASCPTEHLIEAFF.

V usage is TRBV19 and J usage is TRBJ1-5; 8 positions agree with TRBD1. Germline values: CDR1 LNHDA, CDR2 SQIVND (reference sequence). Unmatched junction bases numbered 18, after V lost 7 bases and J lost 7 bases. The CDR3 spans 17 residues. This CDR3 reads CASTLLWQGAPGQPQHF. CDR3 coding DNA: TGTGCCAGTACCCTATTATGGCAGGGGGCGCCGGGGCAGCCCCAGCATTTT.

The sample holds a few counts of this clonotype. The rearrangement uses TRBV12-3 or TRBV12-4 and TRBJ2-4; D might be TRBD1 (5 bases). The V end lost 6 bases, the J end lost 7 bases, and 13 bases lay between the germline ends. There are 13 residues in the CDR3. The CDR3 DNA is TGTGCCAGCAGCCCCCGACAGTTCAACATTCAGTACTTC. It specifies CASSPRQFNIQYF.

The chain employs TRBV6-6 and TRBJ2-4; maybe TRBD1 (5 bases). Germline assignment: CDR1 MNHNY and CDR2 SVGAGI (reference sequence). V was clipped by 2 bases and J by 1 base, with 9 bases between them. This CDR3 spans 15 amino acids. The CDR3 region is CASSYRSGAKNIQYF. CDR3 in DNA: TGTGCCAGCAGTTACCGGTCAGGGGCCAAAAACATTCAGTACTTC.

In this sample, this clonotype turned up many times. J is TRBJ1-6 and V is TRBV7-2; D remains ambiguous. Trimming took 5 bases from V and 10 from J, leaving 9 bases between them. The germline gives CDR1 SGHTA, CDR2 FQGNSA. The length of the CDR3 is 12 residues. The CDR3 region is CASSMDRSPLHF. The CDR3 nucleotides are TGTGCCAGCAGCATGGACCGCTCACCCCTCCACTTT.

This clonotype came up many times. The chain uses TRBV20-1 and TRBJ2-5, with 7 bases matching TRBD2. Germline CDR1 is DFQATT and CDR2 is SNEGSKA (reference sequence). CDR3 length: 14 amino acids. Germline trimming cut 4 bases from V and 4 bases from J; bases unmatched to any gene: 9. CDR3 nucleotide sequence: TGCAGTGCTACCACGGGGAGGGCGGTAGAGACCCAGTACTTC. It codes for CSATTGRAVETQYF.

This clonotype was detected a few times. This CDR3 is CASSVTVGTNEQFF. In DNA, the CDR3 is TGTGCCAGCAGCGTGACTGTGGGTACCAATGAGCAGTTCTTC. The chain carries TRBV9 and TRBJ2-1, with D hard to call. Looked up from germline, CDR1 is SGDLS and CDR2 is YYNGEE. Trimming shortened V by 2 bases and J by 6 bases, and 12 bases separated the two germline ends. The CDR3 is 14 residues long.

The table lists this clonotype with a few counts. The genes are TRBV7-9 and TRBJ2-1, with D possibly being TRBD2 (6 bases). CDR3 size: 12 residues. V lost 3 bases and J lost 9, with 9 bases in between. CDR1 SEHNR and CDR2 FQNEAQ come from the germline V gene (reference sequence). The CDR3 sequence: CASSFAGGEQFF. The CDR3 DNA follows: TGTGCCAGCAGCTTTGCCGGGGGTGAGCAGTTCTTC. The full variable domain, completed using reference TRBV7-9 and TRBJ2-1, is DTGVSQNPRHKITKRGQNVTFRCDPISEHNRLYWYRQTLGQGPEFLTYFQNEAQLEKSRLLSDRFSAERPKGSFSTLEIQRTEQGDSAMYLCASSFAGGEQFFGPGTRLTVL.

The chain recombines TRBV9 with TRBJ1-6; the D is unclear. CDR3 length: 14 residues. The V gene's germline CDR1 is SGDLS and CDR2 YYNGEE. V was cut by 4 bases and J by 9 bases, with 14 bases left in between. DNA for the CDR3: TGTGCCAGCAGCTCGGCATTGGCTACTTCACCCCTCCACTTT. Protein: CASSSALATSPLHF.

This clonotype was found many times. The chain couples TRBV6-5 to TRBJ2-7; the D gene is possibly TRBD2 (5 bases). Trimming pared 2 bases from V and 0 bases from J, leaving 14 bases between. This CDR3 contains 16 residues. Per the germline V gene, CDR1 is MNHEY and CDR2 is SVGAGI. Here the CDR3 reads CASSYEAGMLSYEQYF. CDR3 bases: TGTGCCAGCAGTTACGAGGCCGGGATGCTCTCCTACGAGCAGTACTTC.

This clonotype was seen many times. This chain links TRBV12-3 or TRBV12-4 with TRBJ2-5; 7 nucleotides match TRBD1. The ends lost 5 bases at V and 6 bases at J; junction bases unmatched: 9. The CDR3 extends over 14 amino acids. CDR3 bases: TGTGCCAGCAGTCTCCGACAGGGTCCACAGACCCAGTACTTC. It yields the protein CASSLRQGPQTQYF.

In its sample, this clonotype was seen many times. The chain carries TRBV6-1 and TRBJ2-7; 8 bases are shared with TRBD1. CDR1 is MNHNS, CDR2 SASEGT, per germline. Trimming cost V 5 bases and J 3 bases; bases outside gene matches: 3. This CDR3 spans 13 amino acids. CDR3 in amino acids: CASSSTGGYEQYF. The DNA of the CDR3 is TGTGCCAGCAGTTCAACAGGGGGCTACGAGCAGTACTTC.

J is TRBJ2-7 and V is TRBV20-1; D is ambiguous. Germline loops: CDR1 DFQATT, CDR2 SNEGSKA (reference sequence). The CDR3 totals 13 residues. Between the trimmed V and J ends, which lost 5 bases and 5 bases, there was a span of 16 bases. CDR3 protein: CSASKPETNEQYV. Here the CDR3 DNA reads TGCAGTGCTTCCAAACCGGAAACAAACGAGCAGTACGTC.

The chain joins TRBV5-1 to TRBJ2-3, with a possible D match to TRBD2 (6 bases). The V end lost 4 bases, the J end lost 6 bases, and 15 bases lay between the germline ends. This CDR3 is 14 amino acids long. From germline, CDR1 is SGHRS and CDR2 YFSETQ. CDR3 in amino acids: CASSLMTSPDTQYF. In DNA form, the CDR3 reads TGCGCCAGCAGCCTAATGACTAGTCCCGATACGCAGTATTTT. Full variable domain (missing parts from reference TRBV5-1 and TRBJ2-3): KAGVTQTPRYLIKTRGQQVTLSCSPISGHRSVSWYQQTPGQGLQFLFEYFSETQRNKGNFPGRFSGRQFSNSRSEMNVSTLELGDSALYLCASSLMTSPDTQYFGPGTRLTVL.